The T cell receptor (beta chain) described here comes from a study of blood T cell repertoires in COVID-19. Whole-study context: COVID-19 samples, acute and convalescent, were from the United States, Italy and Spain.

Under the authors' procedure: From reference gene primer amplification, estimates of nucleated cell counts were derived. Generated by immunoSEQ multiplex PCR, the TCRdb table keeps only in-frame clones and is missing some. V and J calls and clone size are as listed in that table; D and trimming were resolved from the DNA. The repertoire consists of around 500,000 clones, with 70% to 90% occurring once and the leading ten covering more than 7.5%. CDR1 and CDR2 from the germline V gene are KGHDR and SFDVKD. The CDR3 contains 11 residues. Cohort allocation depended upon clinical history that participants reported. Remarks on this clone: One junction end does not reproduce the germline sequence, and a read error may be involved.

The V gene is TRBV24-1, the J gene TRBJ1-1, with TRBD1 matching over 9 bases. The material sequenced was PBMCs or T cells enriched from blood (not recorded which). The TCR was taken from a woman aged 60-70 years who had recovered from COVID-19. CDR3 nucleotides: TGTGCCACCAGTGACCGGGACAGGGTCCTCTTT. It specifies CATSDRDRVLF.